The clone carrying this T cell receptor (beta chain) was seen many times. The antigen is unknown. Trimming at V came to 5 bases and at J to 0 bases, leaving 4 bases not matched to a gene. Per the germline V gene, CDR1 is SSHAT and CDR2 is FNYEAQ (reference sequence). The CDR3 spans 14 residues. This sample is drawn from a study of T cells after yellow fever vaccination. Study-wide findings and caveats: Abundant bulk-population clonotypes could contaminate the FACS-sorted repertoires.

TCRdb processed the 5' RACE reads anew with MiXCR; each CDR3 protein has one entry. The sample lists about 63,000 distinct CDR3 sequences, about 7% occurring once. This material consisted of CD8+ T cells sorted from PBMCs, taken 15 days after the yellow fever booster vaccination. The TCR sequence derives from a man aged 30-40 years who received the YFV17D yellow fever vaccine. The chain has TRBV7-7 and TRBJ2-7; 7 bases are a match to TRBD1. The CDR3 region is CASSPGDSSYEQYF. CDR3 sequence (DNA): TGTGCCAGCAGCCCCGGGGACAGCTCCTACGAGCAGTACTTC.